This T cell receptor beta chain was recovered during a study of blood T cell repertoires in COVID-19. Study as a whole: Some COVID-19 samples were acute and others convalescent; all came from the United States, Italy and Spain.

Authors' processing steps: By means of reference gene primer amplification, nucleated cell counts were estimated. The data were produced by immunoSEQ multiplex PCR, yet TCRdb's version contains in-frame clones alone and is incomplete. That table supplies the V and J calls and clone size; D and trimming were determined from the DNA. The data show 150,000 to 160,000 clones, roughly four fifths seen once. Sequencing was performed on peripheral blood. This receptor was identified in a woman aged 55-69 years with COVID-19, enrolled during active disease.

The CDR3 bases are TGTGCCAGCAGCTTTAGCGACGGGAGCGCTGGCTACACCTTC. Translating gives CASSFSDGSAGYTF. The V gene is TRBV7-8, the J gene TRBJ1-2; D is unclear. The CDR3 totals 14 residues. The V gene lost 3 bases and the J gene lost 7 bases, with 15 bases spanning the gap. The germline gives CDR1 SGHVS, CDR2 FQNEAQ.